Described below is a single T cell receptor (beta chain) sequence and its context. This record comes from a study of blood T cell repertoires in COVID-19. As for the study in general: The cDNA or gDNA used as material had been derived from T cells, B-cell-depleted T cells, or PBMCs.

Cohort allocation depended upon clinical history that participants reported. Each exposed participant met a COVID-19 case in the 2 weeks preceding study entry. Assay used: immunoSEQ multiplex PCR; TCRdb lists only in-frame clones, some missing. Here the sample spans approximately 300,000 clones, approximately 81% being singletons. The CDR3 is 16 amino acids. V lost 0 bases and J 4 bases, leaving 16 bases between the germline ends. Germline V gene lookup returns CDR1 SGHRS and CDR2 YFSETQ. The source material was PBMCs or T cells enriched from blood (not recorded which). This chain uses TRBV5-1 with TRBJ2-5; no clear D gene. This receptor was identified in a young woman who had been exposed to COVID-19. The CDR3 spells CASSLVPSYSRETQYF. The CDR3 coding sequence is TGCGCCAGCAGCTTGGTTCCTAGTTACTCGCGAGAGACCCAGTACTTC.